This entry lists 15 T cell receptor beta chains sequenced from one sample in a study of T cells after yellow fever vaccination. TCRdb recomputed calls from the 5' RACE reads with MiXCR, one row per CDR3 protein. This table has roughly 300,000 distinct CDR3 sequences, roughly 7.5% appearing once. The input for sequencing was PBMCs, taken more than 40 days after the first yellow fever vaccination. The receptor source for this set is a man aged 18 to 30 who received the YFV17D yellow fever vaccine.

This clonotype was counted a few times. This sequence joins TRBV25-1 and TRBJ2-5, with D perhaps assigned TRBD1 or TRBD2 (5 bases each). The CDR3 contains 17 residues. In germline, CDR1 is MGHDK, CDR2 SYGVNS. The V end lost 5 bases, the J end lost 2 bases, and 21 bases lay between the germline ends. The chain's CDR3 is CASSLHGDLPGQETQYF. The DNA for the CDR3 is TGTGCCAGCAGTCTCCATGGGGACCTCCCGGGGCAAGAGACCCAGTACTTC.

V and J are TRBV27 and TRBJ2-6; D is tentatively TRBD1 or TRBD2 (6 bases each). This CDR3 contains 17 residues. V was shortened by 0 bases and J by 3 bases, with 12 bases between the two germline ends. CDR1 and CDR2 from the germline V gene are MNHEY and SMNVEV (reference sequence). The CDR3 nucleotides read TGTGCCAGCAGTTTATCGAACGGGGGCGGTGGGGCCAACGTCCTGACTTTC. It is translated as CASSLSNGGGGANVLTF.

V and J are TRBV12-3 or TRBV12-4 and TRBJ1-2, with unresolved D. V dropped 6 bases and J dropped 5 bases, with 13 bases sitting between them. CDR3 size: 13 residues. The CDR3 DNA reads TGTGCCAGCAGGCCCAGTTGGTTGTATGGCTACACCTTC. Translation: CASRPSWLYGYTF.

The table lists this clonotype with many counts. This chain links TRBV5-1 with TRBJ2-2; TRBD2 matches at 9 bases. The germline CDR1 and CDR2 sequences are SGHRS and YFSETQ. This CDR3 comprises 15 residues. Losses at the gene ends were 4 bases for V and 1 base for J; bases not matched to a gene: 2. In DNA, the CDR3 is TGCGCCAGCAGCCAACTAGCGGGGAACACCGGGGAGCTGTTTTTT. As protein: CASSQLAGNTGELFF.

This clonotype was found many times. This chain connects TRBV5-1 to TRBJ2-3; D unresolved. CDR1 is SGHRS and CDR2 is YFSETQ in the germline V gene. V lost 0 bases and J 0 bases, leaving 11 bases between the germline ends. The CDR3 runs to 16 residues. Written as DNA, the CDR3 is TGCGCCAGCAGCTTGGTCGTGTCTCGGAGCACAGATACGCAGTATTTT. Translation gives CASSLVVSRSTDTQYF.

This chain joins TRBV18 and TRBJ2-1; maybe TRBD2 (5 bases). V was clipped by 3 bases and J by 6 bases, with 12 bases between them. Germline assignment: CDR1 KGHSH and CDR2 LQKENI. The CDR3 totals 14 residues. The CDR3 loop is CASSPNMAGNEQFF. The CDR3 coding sequence is TGTGCCAGCTCACCTAACATGGCGGGCAATGAGCAGTTCTTC.

This clonotype showed up just a few times. V and J are TRBV19 and TRBJ2-2; D possibly corresponds to TRBD1 (6 bases). This CDR3 has 12 residues. The germline V and J ends were trimmed by 8 bases and 4 bases, with 8 bases remaining between them. Germline values: CDR1 LNHDA, CDR2 SQIVND (reference sequence). The DNA of the CDR3 is TGTGCCAGTTGGACAGCCACCGGGGAGCTGTTTTTT. Protein sequence: CASWTATGELFF. Together with reference TRBV19 and TRBJ2-2, the CDR3 gives the full variable domain: DGGITQSPKYLFRKEGQNVTLSCEQNLNHDAMYWYRQDPGQGLRLIYYSQIVNDFQKGDIAEGYSVSREKKESFPLTVTSAQKNPTAFYLCASWTATGELFFGEGSRLTVL.

This clonotype has only a few counts. The CDR3 nucleotides read TGTGCCACGAACCCCTCGCCGGGGAGAAACACTGAAGCTTTCTTT. Encoded protein: CATNPSPGRNTEAFF. The V gene is TRBV28, the J gene TRBJ1-1, with D uncertain. The CDR3 consists of 15 residues. Trimming took 10 bases from V and 2 from J, leaving 20 bases between them. Germline CDR1 and CDR2: MDHEN and SYDVKM. The full variable domain, with the rest looked up from reference TRBV28 and TRBJ1-1, is DVKVTQSSRYLVKRTGEKVFLECVQDMDHENMFWYRQDPGLGLRLIYFSYDVKMKEKGDIPEGYSVSREKKERFSLILESASTNQTSMYLCATNPSPGRNTEAFFGQGTRLTVV.

This clonotype was detected a few times. At one end the junction does not follow the germline gene, possibly because of a read error. The J gene is TRBJ2-1, the V gene TRBV12-3 or TRBV12-4; TRBD2 is a possible D gene (5 bases). This CDR3 has 11 residues. The CDR3 sequence is CASSKLDQKVF. CDR3 in DNA: TGTGCCAGCAGCAAACTAGACCAGAAGGTCTTC.

The chain uses TRBV7-2 and TRBJ2-7; D is possibly TRBD1 (6 bases). Germline CDR1 reads SGHTA; CDR2 reads FQGNSA. CDR3 length: 14 residues. Trimming left V 5 bases short and J 4 bases short, with 15 bases between. CDR3 DNA sequence: TGTGCCAGCAGCACCTACAGGGAAACGTACGAGCAGTACTTC. The encoded protein is CASSTYRETYEQYF. The variable domain in full, with the rest retrieved from reference TRBV7-2 and TRBJ2-7, is GAGVSQSPSNKVTEKGKDVELRCDPISGHTALYWYRQSLGQGLEFLIYFQGNSAPDKSGLPSDRFSAERTGGSVSTLTIQRTQQEDSAVYLCASSTYRETYEQYFGPGTRLTVT.

CDR3 nucleotide sequence: TGTGCCAGCAGCCAAGGGACCAGGGACTATGGCTACACCTTC. This translates into CASSQGTRDYGYTF. The rearrangement uses TRBV5-6 and TRBJ1-2, with a weak D call TRBD1 (5 bases). The V and J ends lost 4 bases and 3 bases respectively, with 13 bases between them. Germline V gene sequence: CDR1 SGHDT, CDR2 YYEEEE. This CDR3 has 14 amino acids.

This chain links TRBV5-4 with TRBJ2-6, with D maybe TRBD1 (6 bases). This CDR3 region has 16 residues. Germline V CDR1 and CDR2: SGHNT, YYREEE (reference sequence). Trimming shortened V by 2 bases and J by 0 bases, and 9 bases separated the two germline ends. Written as DNA, the CDR3 is TGTGCCAGCAGCTTTGGGGGCCGCTCTGGGGCCAACGTCCTGACTTTC. Translated: CASSFGGRSGANVLTF.

This clonotype has just a few counts. The J gene is TRBJ1-2, the V gene TRBV5-1, with a possible D match to TRBD1 (5 bases). The germline CDR1 and CDR2 sequences are SGHRS and YFSETQ. Trimming took off 1 base at V and 6 bases at J, with 10 bases between the two ends. This CDR3 region has 13 residues. CDR3 sequence: CASSLTGDHGYTF. The CDR3 DNA follows: TGCGCCAGCAGCTTGACTGGGGACCATGGCTACACCTTC.

At least ten counts were recorded for this clonotype. This rearrangement joins TRBV29-1 to TRBJ2-2; D is tentatively TRBD1 or TRBD2 (5 bases each). V lost 2 bases to trimming and J lost 3 bases, with 7 bases between them. The CDR3 length is 13 residues. CDR1 is SQVTM and CDR2 is ANQGSEA in the germline V gene. CDR3 sequence (DNA): TGCAGCGTTGAACTGGGGGACACCGGGGAGCTGTTTTTT. It specifies CSVELGDTGELFF.

This clonotype turned up a few times. The DNA for the CDR3 is TGTGCCAGCAGCCCGGAGGAAACTAAAGAGACCCAGTACTTC. Amino acids: CASSPEETKETQYF. The chain joins TRBV7-9 to TRBJ2-5; D may be TRBD2 (5 bases). V was cut by 5 bases and J by 3 bases, with 13 bases left in between. The CDR3 is made up of 14 amino acids. Germline CDR1 SEHNR, CDR2 FQNEAQ (reference sequence).